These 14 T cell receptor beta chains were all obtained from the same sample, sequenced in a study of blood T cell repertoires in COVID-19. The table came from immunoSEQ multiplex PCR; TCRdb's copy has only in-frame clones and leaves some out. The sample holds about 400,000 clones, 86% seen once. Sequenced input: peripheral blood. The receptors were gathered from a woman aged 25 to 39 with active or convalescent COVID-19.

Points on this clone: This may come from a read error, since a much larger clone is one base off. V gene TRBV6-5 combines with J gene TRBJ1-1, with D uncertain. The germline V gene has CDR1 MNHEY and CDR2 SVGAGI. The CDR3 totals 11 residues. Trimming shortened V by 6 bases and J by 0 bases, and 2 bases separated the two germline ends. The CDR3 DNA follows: TGTGCCAGCAGCGTGAACACTGAAGCTTTCTTT. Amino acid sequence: CASSVNTEAFF.

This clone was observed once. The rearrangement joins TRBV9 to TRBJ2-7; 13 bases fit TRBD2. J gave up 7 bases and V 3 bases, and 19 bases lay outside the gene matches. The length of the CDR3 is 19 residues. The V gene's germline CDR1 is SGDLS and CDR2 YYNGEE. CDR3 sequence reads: CASSAGTGRTSGSLGEQYF. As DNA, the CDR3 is TGTGCCAGCAGCGCAGGGACTGGGCGGACTAGCGGGAGTTTGGGGGAGCAGTACTTC. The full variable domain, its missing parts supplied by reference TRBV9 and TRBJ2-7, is DSGVTQTPKHLITATGQRVTLRCSPRSGDLSVYWYQQSLDQGLQFLIQYYNGEERAKGNILERFSAQQFPDLHSELNLSSLELGDSALYFCASSAGTGRTSGSLGEQYFGPGTRLTVT.

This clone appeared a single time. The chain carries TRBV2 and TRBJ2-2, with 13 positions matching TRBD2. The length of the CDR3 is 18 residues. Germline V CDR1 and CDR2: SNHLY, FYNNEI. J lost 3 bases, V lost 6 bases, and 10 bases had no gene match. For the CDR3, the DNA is TGTGCCAGCAGACCGGGACTAGCGGGAACTTTGGACACCGGGGAGCTGTTTTTT. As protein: CASRPGLAGTLDTGELFF.

This chain's CDR3 is CASKSGQGNNYGYTF. DNA of the CDR3: TGTGCCAGCAAGTCGGGACAGGGAAACAACTATGGCTACACCTTC. V is TRBV2 and J is TRBJ1-2, with 9 bases matching TRBD1. Germline lookup yields CDR1 SNHLY and CDR2 FYNNEI. The CDR3 sequence is 15 residues long. V lost 7 bases and J lost 2; bases outside the gene matches: 8.

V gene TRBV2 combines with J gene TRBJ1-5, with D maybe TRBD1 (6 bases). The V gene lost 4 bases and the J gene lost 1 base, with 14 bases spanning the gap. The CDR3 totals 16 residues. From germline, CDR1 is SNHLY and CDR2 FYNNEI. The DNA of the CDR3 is TGTGCCAGCAGTGGATGGCAGGGGCGCAGCAATCAGCCCCAGCATTTT. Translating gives CASSGWQGRSNQPQHF.

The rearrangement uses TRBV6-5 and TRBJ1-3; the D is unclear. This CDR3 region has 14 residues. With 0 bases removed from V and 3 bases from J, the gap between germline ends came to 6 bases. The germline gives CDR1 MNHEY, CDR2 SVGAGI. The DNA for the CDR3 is TGTGCCAGCAGTTACTCGACGGGTGGAAACACCATATATTTT. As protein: CASSYSTGGNTIYF.

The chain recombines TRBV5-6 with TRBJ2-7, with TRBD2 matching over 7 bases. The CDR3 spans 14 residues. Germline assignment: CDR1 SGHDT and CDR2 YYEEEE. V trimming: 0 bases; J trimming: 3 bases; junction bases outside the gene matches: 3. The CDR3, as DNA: TGTGCCAGCAGCTTGGGACTAGCTATCTACGAGCAGTACTTC. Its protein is CASSLGLAIYEQYF.

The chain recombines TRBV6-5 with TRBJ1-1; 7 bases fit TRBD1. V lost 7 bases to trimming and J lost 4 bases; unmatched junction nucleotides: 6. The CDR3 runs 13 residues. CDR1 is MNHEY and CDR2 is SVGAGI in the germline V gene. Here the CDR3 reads CASTYRGGTEAFF. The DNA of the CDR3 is TGTGCCAGCACGTACAGGGGCGGCACTGAAGCTTTCTTT.

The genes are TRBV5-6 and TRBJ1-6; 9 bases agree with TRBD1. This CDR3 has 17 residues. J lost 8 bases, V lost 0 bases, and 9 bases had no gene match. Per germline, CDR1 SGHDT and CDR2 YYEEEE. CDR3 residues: CASSLALGTGRDSPLHF. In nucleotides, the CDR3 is TGTGCCAGCAGCTTGGCCCTAGGGACAGGGCGAGATTCACCCCTCCACTTT.

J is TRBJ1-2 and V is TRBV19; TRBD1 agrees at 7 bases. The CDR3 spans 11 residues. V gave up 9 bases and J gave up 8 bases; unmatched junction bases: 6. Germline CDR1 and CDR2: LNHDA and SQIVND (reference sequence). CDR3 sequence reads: CASPQGSGYTF. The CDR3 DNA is TGTGCCAGCCCACAGGGGAGCGGCTACACCTTC.

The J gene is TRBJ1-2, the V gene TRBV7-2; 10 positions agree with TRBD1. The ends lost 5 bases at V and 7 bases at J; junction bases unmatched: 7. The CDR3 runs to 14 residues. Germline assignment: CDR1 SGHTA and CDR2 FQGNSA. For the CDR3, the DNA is TGTGCCAGCAGCCCTCGGACAGGGGGAGGTGGCTACACCTTC. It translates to CASSPRTGGGGYTF.

CDR3 sequence: CASSEAPGSSEAQHF. CDR3 coding DNA: TGTGCCAGCAGTGAAGCGCCAGGGTCATCCGAAGCCCAGCATTTT. This rearrangement joins TRBV6-1 to TRBJ1-5; D perhaps matches TRBD1 (5 bases). V lost 0 bases to trimming and J lost 11 bases, with 17 bases between them. The CDR3 is 15 amino acids. Germline CDR1 is MNHNS and CDR2 is SASEGT.

CDR3 sequence (DNA): TGTGCCAGCGGGACTAGCGGGGGGGCCTATGAGCAGTTCTTC. It specifies CASGTSGGAYEQFF. This sequence joins TRBV4-2 and TRBJ2-1, with 16 bases lining up with TRBD2. Germline V gene lookup returns CDR1 LGHNA and CDR2 YNFKEQ. Trimming removed 8 bases from V and 8 bases from J; junction bases left unmatched: 3. This CDR3 has 14 amino acids.

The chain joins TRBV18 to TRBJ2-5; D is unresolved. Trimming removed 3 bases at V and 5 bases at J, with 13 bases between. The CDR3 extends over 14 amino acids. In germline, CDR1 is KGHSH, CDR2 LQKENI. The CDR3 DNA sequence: TGTGCCAGCTCACCCCAGACATTACAGGAGACCCAGTACTTC. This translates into CASSPQTLQETQYF.